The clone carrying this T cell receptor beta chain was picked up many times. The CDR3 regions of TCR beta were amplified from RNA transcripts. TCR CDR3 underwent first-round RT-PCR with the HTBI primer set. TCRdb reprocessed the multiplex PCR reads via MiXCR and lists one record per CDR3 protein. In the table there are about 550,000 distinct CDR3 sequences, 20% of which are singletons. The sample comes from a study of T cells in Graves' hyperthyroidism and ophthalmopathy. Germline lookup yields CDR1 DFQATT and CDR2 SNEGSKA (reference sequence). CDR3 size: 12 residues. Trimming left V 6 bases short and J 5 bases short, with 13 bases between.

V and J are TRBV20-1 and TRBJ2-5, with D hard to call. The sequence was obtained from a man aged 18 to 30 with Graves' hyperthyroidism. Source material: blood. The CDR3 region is CSAEKNRETQYF. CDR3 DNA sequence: TGCAGTGCCGAGAAGAATCGGGAGACCCAGTACTTC.